The source of this T cell receptor (beta chain) is a study of T cells expressing NK-cell markers. Study in general: In sorted CD3+CD56+NKG2C+, CD3+CD56+NKG2C- and CD3+CD56-NKG2C+ T cells, TCR beta repertoires were obtained. Seven HCMV-seropositive donors and one seronegative donor made up the eight sequenced donors.

With respect to this clonotype: What it recognizes is unknown.

General study findings and limits: The CD3+CD56-NKG2C+ fraction of several donors was also led by these clonotypes.

Using the 5' RACE reads, TCRdb records one entry per CDR3 protein without DNA. The table lists 130,000 to 150,000 distinct CDR3 sequences, with roughly 12% in the top ten. The CDR3 covers 14 residues. Per the germline V gene, CDR1 is MNHEY and CDR2 is SVGEGT. This receptor was taken from a young man in good health. The chain is built from TRBV6-2 or TRBV6-3 and TRBJ2-1; with no DNA, the TCRdb D assignment of TRBD2 cannot be verified. Sequencing was done on a sample of blood T cells: a sorted CD56 or NKG2C T cell subset, CD4+ or CD8+ T cells, or bulk PBMC T cells (not recorded which). The CDR3 sequence: CASTLGLVWGEQFF.